The entry below describes one T cell receptor beta chain. Its antigen is not known. The CDR3 extends over 15 amino acids. Germline V lookup: CDR1 SGHDN, CDR2 FVKESK. J gave up 3 bases and V 2 bases, and 4 bases lay outside the gene matches. This sample was taken from a study of cytomegalovirus exposure and HLA in healthy donors. The study's findings and limits: Productive status was seen about 87% or about 30% of the time for most TCR beta V segments in an earlier analysis. Cytomegalovirus-associated status was assigned to 150 or so TCR beta chains. Donors belonging to an Asian-associated ancestry cluster reportedly showed fewer N-insertions in productive TCRs than the 666-donor mean, according to what a later analysis found.

60 Vbeta and 13 Jbeta primers were used in PCR. Profiled with immunoSEQ multiplex PCR; TCRdb holds only in-frame clones, not every one. The sample shows 150,000 to 200,000 clones, about four fifths of them seen only once. J is TRBJ2-7 and V is TRBV14; 10 bases map to TRBD2. The sequence came from a boy younger than 18 in good health and CMV-seronegative. What was sequenced was PBMCs. In DNA form, the CDR3 reads TGTGCCAGCAGCCAACTACTAGCGGGACTCTACGAGCAGTACTTC. Amino acids: CASSQLLAGLYEQYF.